Reported below is one T cell receptor (beta chain). Frequency alone marks this clonotype as medium-sized (0.01 to 0.1%); no count is stored. The target of this receptor is not known. Instrument used: NextSeq 550. A Human TCR Profiling Kit was used to prepare UMI-labeled 5' RACE TCRbeta libraries. Every TCRbeta library was prepared in parallel, with the same number of PCR cycles used for all of the libraries. The original methods were these. Each TCRbeta library contained between about 2,900 and 18,000 functional CDR3beta clonotypes. UMI extraction and consensus assembly used MIGEC 1.2.9, requiring at least three reads per UMI. In-frame CDR3beta repertoires were extracted with MiXCR 3.0.3. After each sample was downsampled to 42,000 randomly selected UMIs, diversity metrics were computed in VDJtools 1.2.1. For the top 3,000 clones of each sample pair, the repertoire overlap metrics D, R and F2 were calculated in VDJtools. With the reads reprocessed by TCRdb, a single entry stands for each CDR3 protein sequence and no DNA is reported. The V and J calls come from TCRdb's annotation, not from the publication. The table for this sample lists about 6,500 distinct CDR3 sequences. The ten largest clones capture around 25% of the sample.

This sample is part of a study of human CD8 memory T cell subsets (TCRdb year 2020). Looking at the study overall: To assess clonal relationships, the TCRbeta repertoires of stem-like (TSTEM), progenitor exhausted-like (TPEX) and effector memory CD8+ T cell subsets were compared. Six donors each provided TSTEM, TPEX and effector memory subsets, and TCRbeta repertoires were obtained from all six. The investigation overall reported the following: The stem-like TSTEM and TPEX subsets each shared clonotypes with effector memory cells, but the TSTEM and TPEX repertoires had minimal overlap with each other, suggesting distinct antigen spectra. Only TCRbeta chains were sequenced, and repertoire comparisons rested on a handful of donors tested with paired t-tests and Bonferroni correction. Normalized Shannon-Wiener diversity was similarly high in TSTEM and TPEX subsets, while effector memory subsets were less diverse by comparison. Based on Chao1 estimates, TSTEM subsets appeared to have greater repertoire diversity than TPEX subsets, which could potentially reflect a broader range of specificities.

CCR7+ PD-1- TIGIT- cells were defined as stem-like memory CD8+ T cells (TSTEM). Peripheral blood mononuclear cells were isolated from healthy donor buffy coats by density gradient separation. In the study, negative magnetic separation with EasySep or MojoSort CD8+ T cell isolation kits was used to enrich total CD8+ T cells. For each subset, total RNA was extracted using an RNeasy Mini Kit from duplicate vials of approximately 160,000 sorted CD8+ T cells. PBMCs were used either fresh or after being cryopreserved in fetal bovine serum containing roughly 9.8% DMSO. CD8+ T cell subsets were sorted to purity by fluorescence-activated cell sorting on a FACSAria III. The origin of this receptor is a human donor in good health. The sequencing sample was made of CD8+ stem-like memory T cells (TSCM and TCM) sorted from PBMCs. In the paper's terms, the cell subset or site label means: stem-like memory CD8 T cells (TSTEM), CCR7+ PD-1- TIGIT-.

The CDR3 here reads CASTGNGEAFF. The rearrangement combines TRBV7-9 with TRBJ1-1. CDR1 and CDR2 were assigned from the germline V gene (reference sequence) as SEHNR and FQNEAQ. Inclusive of the bounding cysteine and phenylalanine, the CDR3 is 11 residues long. The protein alone is recorded here.